This T cell receptor beta chain was identified during a study of cytomegalovirus exposure and HLA in healthy donors. PCR amplification relied on 60 Vbeta primers (plus 13 Jbeta primers). Data came from immunoSEQ multiplex PCR; TCRdb stores just in-frame clones and leaves some out. The data contain 140,000 to 150,000 clones, over 65% of them seen just once; the ten biggest clones take up less than 3.5%. The CDR3 spans 15 residues. With 5 bases removed from V and 2 bases from J, the gap between germline ends came to 15 bases. Germline V gene data show CDR1 as MNHEY and CDR2 as SVGAGI. The V and J genes are TRBV6-5 and TRBJ2-5, with D possibly matching TRBD1 (5 bases). The sample was PBMCs. The sequence derives from a man aged 40-55 years in good health and CMV-seropositive. CDR3 DNA: TGTGCCAGCAGTCCGACTCGACAGCGACAAGAGACCCAGTACTTC. Translating it yields CASSPTRQRQETQYF.